These 23 T cell receptor beta chains were all obtained from the same sample, sequenced in a study of early T cells in non-severe SARS-CoV-2 infection (dated by TCRdb to the early 2020s). Libraries were built with 5' RACE. TCRdb lists the instrument as NextSeq 500. In TCRdb, the public reads were trimmed at Q25 with fastp and aligned with MiXCR, with productive beta chains retained. One record per CDR3 amino acid sequence lists the most common genes and DNA. Across this sample there are approximately 73,000 distinct CDR3 sequences, with around 13% seen only once. The leading ten clones occupy approximately 1% of the sample. The sample comprised whole blood. The receptors here all came from an adult who was a healthcare worker with PCR-confirmed SARS-CoV-2 infection or an uninfected control (not recorded which).

The chain links TRBV18 to TRBJ2-6; tentative D call: TRBD2 (6 bases). CDR3 length equals 18 residues. Germline V lookup: CDR1 KGHSH, CDR2 LQKENI. The ends were cut back, 0 bases at V and 4 bases at J, with 16 bases in the middle. The CDR3 DNA follows: TGTGCCAGCTCACCACCCCGGGGACTCGACGTCGGGGCCAACGTCCTGACTTTC. Translated, it gives CASSPPRGLDVGANVLTF.

This clonotype has ten or more counts. This chain links TRBV29-1 with TRBJ2-5; D is perhaps TRBD2 (6 bases). This CDR3 region has 13 residues. The V gene's germline CDR1 is SQVTM and CDR2 ANQGSEA. V was shortened by 6 bases and J by 7 bases, with 18 bases between the two germline ends. The CDR3, as DNA: TGCAGCGTAGACTCCCCCAAGGGAGGGACCCAGTACTTC. Residues: CSVDSPKGGTQYF.

The gene calls are TRBV6-1 and TRBJ1-2, with a possible D match to TRBD1 (5 bases). This CDR3 has 15 residues. Between the trimmed V and J ends, which lost 6 bases and 5 bases, there was a span of 19 bases. Per the germline V gene, CDR1 is MNHNS and CDR2 is SASEGT. The CDR3 is CASRPAWDGNYGYTF. CDR3 in DNA: TGTGCCAGCAGACCCGCCTGGGACGGAAATTATGGCTACACCTTC.

The V call is TRBV7-8, the J call TRBJ2-3, with D perhaps matching TRBD1 or TRBD2 (5 bases each). The V end was cut by 3 bases, the J end by 2 bases, with 9 bases between. There are 14 residues in the CDR3. Germline V CDR1 and CDR2: SGHVS, FQNEAQ. For the CDR3, the DNA is TGTGCCAGCAGCTTTGGGGGAGCCACAGATACGCAGTATTTT. Its protein product is CASSFGGATDTQYF. Drawing the rest from reference TRBV7-8 and TRBJ2-3, the complete variable domain is GAGVSQSPRYKVAKRGQDVALRCDPISGHVSLFWYQQALGQGPEFLTYFQNEAQLDKSGLPSDRFFAERPEGSVSTLKIQRTQQEDSAVYLCASSFGGATDTQYFGPGTRLTVL.

CDR3: CASSSIAGTQETQYF. Here the CDR3 DNA reads TGTGCCAGCAGCTCGATAGCGGGAACCCAAGAGACCCAGTACTTC. The gene calls are TRBV5-5 and TRBJ2-5; 8 positions agree with TRBD2. The V and J ends lost 3 bases and 1 base, in that order; junction bases with no gene match: 5. Germline CDR1 is SGHKS and CDR2 is YYEKEE (reference sequence). The CDR3 is made up of 15 amino acids.

There are many counts of this clonotype. V is TRBV12-3 or TRBV12-4 and J is TRBJ2-7, with D possibly matching TRBD2 (5 bases). Trimming removed 6 bases from V and 3 bases from J, with 12 bases in between. The CDR3 loop spans 13 amino acids. The chain's CDR3 is CASSLGVFYEQYF. In nucleotides, the CDR3 is TGTGCCAGCAGCTTGGGAGTTTTCTACGAGCAGTACTTC.

In its sample, this clonotype was seen a few times. J is TRBJ2-3 and V is TRBV6-2 or TRBV6-3, with 10 positions matching TRBD2. The CDR3 spans 14 residues. CDR1 and CDR2 (germline): MNHEY, SVGEGT. With 7 bases clipped from V and 6 bases from J, the junction kept 7 bases outside the gene matches. CDR3 loop: CASTLAGAGDTQYF. CDR3 DNA sequence: TGTGCCAGCACCCTAGCGGGGGCGGGGGATACGCAGTATTTT.

This clonotype was found many times. V is TRBV20-1 and J is TRBJ1-1; tentatively, D is TRBD1 (5 bases). Germline V gene data show CDR1 as DFQATT and CDR2 as SNEGSKA (reference sequence). Trimming stripped 3 bases from V and 3 bases from J, with 11 bases between. The CDR3 is 13 amino acids. DNA for the CDR3: TGCAGTGCTAGTACAGGCATTCACACTGAAGCTTTCTTT. It codes for CSASTGIHTEAFF.

The chain is built from TRBV5-6 and TRBJ2-5; 10 nucleotides line up with TRBD1. V lost 3 bases, J lost 0 bases, and 5 bases stayed unmatched. The CDR3 runs 16 residues. Per germline, CDR1 SGHDT and CDR2 YYEEEE. The CDR3 region has the DNA TGTGCCAGCAGCTCAACCGGGACAGGGGACCAAGAGACCCAGTACTTC. This translates into CASSSTGTGDQETQYF.

The chain couples TRBV15 to TRBJ2-7; D ambiguous. CDR1 is LNHNV and CDR2 is YYDKDF in the germline V gene (reference sequence). The CDR3 totals 14 residues. Trimming removed 0 bases from V and 0 bases from J, with 6 bases in between. CDR3 nucleotides: TGTGCCACCAGCAGAGAGGGCAACTCCTACGAGCAGTACTTC. Translated, it gives CATSREGNSYEQYF.

The table lists this clonotype with many counts. The chain combines TRBV29-1 with TRBJ2-2; TRBD2 matches 13 bases. Germline V gene sequence: CDR1 SQVTM, CDR2 ANQGSEA. After removal of 0 bases from V and 3 bases from J, the junction contained 4 bases not matched to a gene. The CDR3 covers 17 residues. CDR3 sequence reads: CSVEDVGLAGDTGELFF. In nucleotides, the CDR3 is TGCAGCGTTGAAGACGTCGGACTAGCGGGAGACACCGGGGAGCTGTTTTTT.

The genes are TRBV10-2 and TRBJ2-2; 9 bases map to TRBD1. Germline values: CDR1 WSHSY, CDR2 SAAADI. The V segment lost 7 bases and the J segment 8 bases; nucleotides outside the gene matches: 2. This CDR3 comprises 12 residues. In DNA form, the CDR3 reads TGCGCCAGCACAGACAGGGGGGGGGAGCTGTTTTTT. Protein product: CASTDRGGELFF.

This clonotype showed up many times. The gene calls are TRBV28 and TRBJ2-7; D gene ambiguous. Germline assignment: CDR1 MDHEN and CDR2 SYDVKM. V shed 2 bases and J shed 2 bases, with 7 bases lying between them. This CDR3 contains 13 residues. CDR3 DNA sequence: TGTGCCAGCAGTTTAACAGTTACCTACGAGCAGTACTTC. This gives the protein CASSLTVTYEQYF. Together with reference TRBV28 and TRBJ2-7, the CDR3 gives the full variable domain: DVKVTQSSRYLVKRTGEKVFLECVQDMDHENMFWYRQDPGLGLRLIYFSYDVKMKEKGDIPEGYSVSREKKERFSLILESASTNQTSMYLCASSLTVTYEQYFGPGTRLTVT.

This clonotype has more than one count but fewer than ten. This sequence joins TRBV5-1 and TRBJ2-7; D is possibly TRBD2 (6 bases). V shed 4 bases and J shed 2 bases, with 19 bases lying between them. The CDR3 runs to 16 residues. Germline CDR1 reads SGHRS; CDR2 reads YFSETQ. The DNA of the CDR3 is TGCGCCAGCAGCCTGGGACTGGGTGAAGGAACCTACGAGCAGTACTTC. Protein product: CASSLGLGEGTYEQYF.

The V call is TRBV7-6, the J call TRBJ2-3; D is perhaps TRBD1 (5 bases). V lost 3 bases, J lost 5 bases, and 15 bases lay in between. In germline, CDR1 is SGHVS, CDR2 FNYEAQ. The CDR3 is 15 residues long. CDR3 sequence (DNA): TGTGCCAGCAGCTTTACCGGACACCCAGAAGATACGCAGTATTTT. It translates to CASSFTGHPEDTQYF.

In its sample, this clonotype was seen many times. The V and J genes are TRBV7-2 and TRBJ2-3; no reliable D call. CDR3 size: 15 residues. Germline V lookup: CDR1 SGHTA, CDR2 FQGNSA. With 3 bases removed from V and 0 bases from J, the gap between germline ends came to 10 bases. CDR3 coding DNA: TGTGCCAGCAGCTTGATCAAGGCTAGCACAGATACGCAGTATTTT. Translating gives CASSLIKASTDTQYF.

V is TRBV6-1 and J is TRBJ1-2; D gene unclear. V was pared by 1 base and J by 1 base, with 10 bases between. CDR3 size: 15 residues. Germline assignment: CDR1 MNHNS and CDR2 SASEGT. CDR3 nucleotide sequence: TGTGCCAGCAGTGAAGAAAGTCGCATTAACTATGGCTACACCTTC. Amino acid sequence: CASSEESRINYGYTF.

This clonotype was observed many times. This chain links TRBV7-2 with TRBJ1-3; D gene unclear. The CDR3 sequence is 16 residues long. V gave up 5 bases and J gave up 0 bases, with 14 bases separating them. From germline, CDR1 is SGHTA and CDR2 FQGNSA. The CDR3 bases are TGTGCCAGCAGCCTTCAAACTGCCCTCTCTGGAAACACCATATATTTT. This encodes CASSLQTALSGNTIYF.

The chain recombines TRBV28 with TRBJ2-7, with D unclear. V gave up 2 bases and J gave up 5 bases, with 7 bases separating them. The CDR3 totals 12 residues. CDR1 and CDR2 (germline): MDHEN, SYDVKM. The DNA for the CDR3 is TGTGCCAGCAGTTTAGACACCCACGAGCAGTACTTC. The encoded protein is CASSLDTHEQYF.

The J gene is TRBJ1-5, the V gene TRBV27; the D gene is possibly TRBD1 (5 bases). V dropped 8 bases and J dropped 3 bases, with 11 bases sitting between them. The CDR3 loop spans 13 amino acids. The germline CDR1 and CDR2 sequences are MNHEY and SMNVEV (reference sequence). CDR3 bases: TGTGCCAGCGGCAGACAGATCAATCAGCCCCAGCATTTT. Translation gives CASGRQINQPQHF.

CDR3 in amino acids: CASSDRDTEAFF. The CDR3 nucleotides are TGTGCCAGCAGTGACAGGGACACTGAAGCTTTCTTT. V usage is TRBV2 and J usage is TRBJ1-1, with D maybe TRBD1 (5 bases). Trimming left V 3 bases short and J 3 bases short, with 5 bases between. Germline-derived CDR1 and CDR2 are SNHLY and FYNNEI. This CDR3 has 12 amino acids.

This clonotype was seen repeatedly, ten times or more. V is TRBV7-9 and J is TRBJ1-6; 8 bases map to TRBD1. The junction had 5 bases not matched to a gene; V was cut back by 4 bases and J by 3 bases. The CDR3 consists of 16 residues. CDR1 and CDR2 from the germline V gene are SEHNR and FQNEAQ (reference sequence). The CDR3 sequence is CASSSGQGHYNSPLHF. CDR3 bases: TGTGCCAGCAGCTCAGGACAGGGTCACTATAATTCACCCCTCCACTTT.

This clonotype was found many times. The chain couples TRBV13 to TRBJ2-3; TRBD1 aligns across 7 bases. J was trimmed by 2 bases and V by 5 bases; bases with no gene match: 10. The CDR3 runs to 16 residues. In germline, CDR1 is PRHDT, CDR2 FYEKMQ (reference sequence). The CDR3 loop reads CASSPWGTVDTDTQYF. The CDR3 DNA follows: TGTGCCAGCAGCCCCTGGGGGACAGTAGACACAGATACGCAGTATTTT.